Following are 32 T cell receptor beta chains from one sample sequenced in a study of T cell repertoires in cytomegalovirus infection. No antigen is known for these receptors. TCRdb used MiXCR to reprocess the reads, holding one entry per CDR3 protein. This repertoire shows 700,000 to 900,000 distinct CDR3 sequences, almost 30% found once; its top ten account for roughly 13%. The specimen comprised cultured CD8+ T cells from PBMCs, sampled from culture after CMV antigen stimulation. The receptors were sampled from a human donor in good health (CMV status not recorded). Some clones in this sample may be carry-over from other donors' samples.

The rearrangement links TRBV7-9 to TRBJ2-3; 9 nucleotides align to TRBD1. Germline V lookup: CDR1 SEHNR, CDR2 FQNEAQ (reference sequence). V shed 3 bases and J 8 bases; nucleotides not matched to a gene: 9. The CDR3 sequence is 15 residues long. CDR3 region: CASSFRDRERGTQYF. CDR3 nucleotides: TGTGCCAGCAGCTTCCGGGACAGGGAGAGGGGTACGCAGTATTTT.

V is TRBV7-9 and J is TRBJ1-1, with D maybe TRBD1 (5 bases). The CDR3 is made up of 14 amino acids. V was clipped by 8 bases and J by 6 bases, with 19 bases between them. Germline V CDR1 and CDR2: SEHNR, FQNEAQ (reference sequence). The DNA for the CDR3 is TGTGCCAGCGCACCTCCTCAGGGTTGGTCTGAAGCTTTCTTT. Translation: CASAPPQGWSEAFF.

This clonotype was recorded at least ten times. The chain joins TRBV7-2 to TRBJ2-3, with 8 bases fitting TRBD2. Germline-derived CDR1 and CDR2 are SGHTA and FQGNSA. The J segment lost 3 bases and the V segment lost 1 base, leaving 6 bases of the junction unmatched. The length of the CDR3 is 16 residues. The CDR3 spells CASSLVLRGGTDTQYF. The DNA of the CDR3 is TGTGCCAGCAGCTTAGTGCTCCGGGGGGGAACAGATACGCAGTATTTT.

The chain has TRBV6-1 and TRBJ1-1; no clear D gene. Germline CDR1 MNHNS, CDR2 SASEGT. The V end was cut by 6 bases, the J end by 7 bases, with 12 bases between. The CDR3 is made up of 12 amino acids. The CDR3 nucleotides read TGTGCCAGCAGCCCCGGTGGGCGTGAAGCTTTCTTT. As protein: CASSPGGREAFF.

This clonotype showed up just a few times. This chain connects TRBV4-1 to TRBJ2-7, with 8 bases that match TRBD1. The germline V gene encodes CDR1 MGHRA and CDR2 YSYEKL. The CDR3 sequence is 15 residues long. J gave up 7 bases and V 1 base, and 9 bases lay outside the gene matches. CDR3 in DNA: TGCGCCAGCAGCCAAGGGGCGACAGGGGCCGGGGAGCAGTACTTC. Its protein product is CASSQGATGAGEQYF.

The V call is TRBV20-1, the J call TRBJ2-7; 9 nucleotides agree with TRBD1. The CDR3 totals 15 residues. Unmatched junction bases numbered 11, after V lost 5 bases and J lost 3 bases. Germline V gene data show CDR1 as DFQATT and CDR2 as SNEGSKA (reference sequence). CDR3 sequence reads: CSALTRETGGYEQYF. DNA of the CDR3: TGCAGTGCTCTCACTCGGGAGACAGGGGGCTACGAGCAGTACTTC.

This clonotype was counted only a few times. The CDR3 protein is CASSSSRVEQYV. The CDR3 DNA reads TGTGCCAGCAGCTCCTCCCGAGTCGAGCAGTACGTC. The chain carries TRBV11-2 and TRBJ2-7; D gene uncertain. Trimming shortened V by 4 bases and J by 6 bases, and 10 bases separated the two germline ends. Germline loops: CDR1 SGHAT, CDR2 FQNNGV. The CDR3 is 12 amino acids.

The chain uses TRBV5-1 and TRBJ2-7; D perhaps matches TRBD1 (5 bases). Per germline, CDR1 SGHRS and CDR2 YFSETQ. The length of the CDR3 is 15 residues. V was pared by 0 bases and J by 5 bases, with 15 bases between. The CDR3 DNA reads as TGCGCCAGCAGCTTGGGGATCACATCCAGGGACGAGCAGTACGTC. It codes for CASSLGITSRDEQYV.

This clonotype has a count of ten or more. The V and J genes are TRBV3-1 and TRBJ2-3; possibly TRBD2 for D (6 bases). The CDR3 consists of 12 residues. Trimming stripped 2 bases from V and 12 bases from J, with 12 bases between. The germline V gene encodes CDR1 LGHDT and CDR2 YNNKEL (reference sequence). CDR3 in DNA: TGTGCCAGCAGCCAATCTCCGGGACTTCAGTATTTT. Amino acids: CASSQSPGLQYF.

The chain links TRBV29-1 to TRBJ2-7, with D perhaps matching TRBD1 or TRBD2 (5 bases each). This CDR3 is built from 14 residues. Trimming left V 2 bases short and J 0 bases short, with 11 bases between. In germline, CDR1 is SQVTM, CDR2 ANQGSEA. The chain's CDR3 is CSVEQGTSSYEQYF. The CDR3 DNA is TGCAGCGTTGAACAAGGGACCAGCTCCTACGAGCAGTACTTC.

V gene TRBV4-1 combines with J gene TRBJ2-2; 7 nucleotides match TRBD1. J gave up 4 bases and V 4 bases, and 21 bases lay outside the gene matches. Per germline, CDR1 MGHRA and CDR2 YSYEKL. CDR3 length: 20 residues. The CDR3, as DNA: TGCGCCAGCAGCCTAACACTCGTTAACGACAGGGCACTGGGCACCGGGGAGCTGTTTTTT. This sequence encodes CASSLTLVNDRALGTGELFF.

The CDR3 reads CASSVEGTPVDEQFF. CDR3 nucleotide sequence: TGTGCCAGCAGCGTAGAGGGGACTCCTGTAGATGAGCAGTTCTTC. The chain combines TRBV9 with TRBJ2-1; perhaps TRBD2 as D (6 bases). Trimming stripped 0 bases from V and 8 bases from J, with 15 bases between. Germline V CDR1 and CDR2: SGDLS, YYNGEE. This CDR3 contains 15 residues.

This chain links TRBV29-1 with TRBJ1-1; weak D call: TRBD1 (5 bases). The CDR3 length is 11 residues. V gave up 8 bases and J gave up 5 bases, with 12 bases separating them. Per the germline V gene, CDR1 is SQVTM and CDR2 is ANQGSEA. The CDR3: CSLQGGTEAFF. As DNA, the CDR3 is TGCAGCTTGCAGGGTGGTACTGAAGCTTTCTTT.

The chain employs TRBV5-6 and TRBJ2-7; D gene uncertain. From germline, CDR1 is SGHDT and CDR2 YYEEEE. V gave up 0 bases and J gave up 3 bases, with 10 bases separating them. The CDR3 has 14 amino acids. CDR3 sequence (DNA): TGTGCCAGCAGCTTGGAGGGCAGAAACTACGAGCAGTACGTC. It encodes CASSLEGRNYEQYV.

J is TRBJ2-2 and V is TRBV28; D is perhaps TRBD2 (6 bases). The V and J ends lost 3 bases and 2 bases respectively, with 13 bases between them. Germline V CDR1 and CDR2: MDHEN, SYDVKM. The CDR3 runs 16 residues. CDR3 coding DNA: TGTGCCAGCAGTTTGGACCCCGGGGGAAACACCGGGGAGCTGTTTTTT. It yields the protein CASSLDPGGNTGELFF.

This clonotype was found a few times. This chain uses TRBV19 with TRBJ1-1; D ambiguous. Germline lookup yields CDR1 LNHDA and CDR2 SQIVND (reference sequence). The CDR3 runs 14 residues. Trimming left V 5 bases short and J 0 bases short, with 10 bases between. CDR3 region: CASSVQIMNTEAFF. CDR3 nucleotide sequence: TGTGCCAGTAGTGTACAGATCATGAACACTGAAGCTTTCTTT.

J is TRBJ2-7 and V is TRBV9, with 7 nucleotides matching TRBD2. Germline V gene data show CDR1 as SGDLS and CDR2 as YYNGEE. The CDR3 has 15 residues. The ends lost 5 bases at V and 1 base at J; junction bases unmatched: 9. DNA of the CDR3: TGTGCCAGCAGTCCTTGGGGCGGGGGTTCCTACGAGCAGTACTTC. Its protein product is CASSPWGGGSYEQYF.

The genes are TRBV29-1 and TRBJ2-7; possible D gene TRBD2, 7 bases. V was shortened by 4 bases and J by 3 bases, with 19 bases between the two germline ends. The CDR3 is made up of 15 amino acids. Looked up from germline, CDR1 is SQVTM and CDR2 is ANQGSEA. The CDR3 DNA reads TGCAGCGTTGTACTACCTCGAGGGGGGGGCTACGAGCAGTACTTC. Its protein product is CSVVLPRGGGYEQYF.

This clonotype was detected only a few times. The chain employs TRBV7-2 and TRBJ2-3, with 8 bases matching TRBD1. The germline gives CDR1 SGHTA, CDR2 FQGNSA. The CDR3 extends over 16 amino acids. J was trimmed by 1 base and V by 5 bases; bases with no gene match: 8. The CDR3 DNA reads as TGTGCCAGCAGCCCACGACCGGGACAGGGCACAGATACGCAGTATTTT. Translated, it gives CASSPRPGQGTDTQYF.

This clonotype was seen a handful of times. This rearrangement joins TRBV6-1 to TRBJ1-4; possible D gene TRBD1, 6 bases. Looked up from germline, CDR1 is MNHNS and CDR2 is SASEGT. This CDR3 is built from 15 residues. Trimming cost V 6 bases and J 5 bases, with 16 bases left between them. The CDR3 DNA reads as TGTGCCAGCAGGACCACAGGGAAAAGAAATGAAAAACTGTTTTTT. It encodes CASRTTGKRNEKLFF.

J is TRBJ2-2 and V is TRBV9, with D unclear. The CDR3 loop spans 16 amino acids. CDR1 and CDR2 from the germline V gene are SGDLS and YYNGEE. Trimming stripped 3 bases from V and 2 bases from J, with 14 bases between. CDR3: CASSAPSRENTGELFF. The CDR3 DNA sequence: TGTGCCAGCAGCGCACCATCTAGGGAAAACACCGGGGAGCTGTTTTTT.

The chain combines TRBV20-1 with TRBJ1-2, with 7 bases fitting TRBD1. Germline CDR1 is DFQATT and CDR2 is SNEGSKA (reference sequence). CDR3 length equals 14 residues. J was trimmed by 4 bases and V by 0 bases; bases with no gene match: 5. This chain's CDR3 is CSARDPGTVYGYTF. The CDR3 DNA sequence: TGCAGTGCTAGAGATCCCGGGACAGTCTATGGCTACACCTTC.

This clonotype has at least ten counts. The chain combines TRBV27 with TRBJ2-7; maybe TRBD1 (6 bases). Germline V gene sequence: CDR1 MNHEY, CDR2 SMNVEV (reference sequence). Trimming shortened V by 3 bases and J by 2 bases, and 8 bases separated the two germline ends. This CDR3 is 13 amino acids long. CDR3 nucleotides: TGTGCCAGCAGTTTGCAGGGGCCCTACGAGCAGTACTTC. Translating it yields CASSLQGPYEQYF.

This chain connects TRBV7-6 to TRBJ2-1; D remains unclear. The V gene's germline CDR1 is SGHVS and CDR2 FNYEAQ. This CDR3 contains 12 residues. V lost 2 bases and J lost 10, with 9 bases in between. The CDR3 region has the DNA TGTGCCAGCAGCTTAATGGGAAAAGAGCAGTTCTTC. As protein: CASSLMGKEQFF.

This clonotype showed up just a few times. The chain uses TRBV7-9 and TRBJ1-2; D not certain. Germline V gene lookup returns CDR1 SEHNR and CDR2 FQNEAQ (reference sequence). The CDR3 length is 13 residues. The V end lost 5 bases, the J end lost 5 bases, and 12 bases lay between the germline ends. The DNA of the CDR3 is TGTGCCAGCAGCCTCCCCCCTGAGTATGGCTACACCTTC. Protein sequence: CASSLPPEYGYTF.

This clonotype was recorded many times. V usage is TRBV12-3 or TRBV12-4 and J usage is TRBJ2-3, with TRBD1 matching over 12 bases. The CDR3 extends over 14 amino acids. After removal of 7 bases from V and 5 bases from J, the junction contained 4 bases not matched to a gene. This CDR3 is CASTGQGAGDTQYF. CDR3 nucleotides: TGTGCCAGCACGGGACAGGGGGCTGGAGATACGCAGTATTTT.

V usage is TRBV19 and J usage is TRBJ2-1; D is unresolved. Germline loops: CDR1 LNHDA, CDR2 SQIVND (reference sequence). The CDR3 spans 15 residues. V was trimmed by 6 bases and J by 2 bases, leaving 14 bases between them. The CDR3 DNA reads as TGTGCCAGTAGCCCTAATAAATATCCCTACAATGAGCAGTTCTTC. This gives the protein CASSPNKYPYNEQFF.

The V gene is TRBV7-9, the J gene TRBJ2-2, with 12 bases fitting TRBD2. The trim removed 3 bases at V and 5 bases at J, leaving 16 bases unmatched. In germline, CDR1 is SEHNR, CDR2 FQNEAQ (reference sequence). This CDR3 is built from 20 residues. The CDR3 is CASSLPGTSGPLTRTGELFF. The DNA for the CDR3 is TGTGCCAGCAGCTTGCCCGGGACTAGCGGGCCACTCACGAGGACCGGGGAGCTGTTTTTT.

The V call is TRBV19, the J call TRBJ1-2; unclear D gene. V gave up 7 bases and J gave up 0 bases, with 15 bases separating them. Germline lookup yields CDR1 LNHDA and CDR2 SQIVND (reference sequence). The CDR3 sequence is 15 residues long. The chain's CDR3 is CASKRRLEANYGYTF. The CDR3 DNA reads TGTGCCAGTAAGAGGAGGCTTGAAGCTAACTATGGCTACACCTTC. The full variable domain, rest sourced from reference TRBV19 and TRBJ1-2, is DGGITQSPKYLFRKEGQNVTLSCEQNLNHDAMYWYRQDPGQGLRLIYYSQIVNDFQKGDIAEGYSVSREKKESFPLTVTSAQKNPTAFYLCASKRRLEANYGYTFGSGTRLTVV.

The CDR3 DNA follows: TGTGCCAGCATAGACAGGTCCCCCTATAATTCACCCCTCCACTTT. Translated, it gives CASIDRSPYNSPLHF. The chain links TRBV6-6 to TRBJ1-6; possibly TRBD1 for D (6 bases). V was pared by 7 bases and J by 2 bases, with 12 bases between. The CDR3 is 15 amino acids. The V gene's germline CDR1 is MNHNY and CDR2 SVGAGI (reference sequence).

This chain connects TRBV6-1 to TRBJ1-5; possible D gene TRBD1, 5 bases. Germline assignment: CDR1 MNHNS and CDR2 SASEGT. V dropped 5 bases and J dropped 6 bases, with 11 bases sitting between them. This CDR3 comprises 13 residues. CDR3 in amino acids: CASSKGAVQPQHF. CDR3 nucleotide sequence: TGTGCCAGCAGTAAAGGGGCTGTTCAGCCCCAGCATTTT.

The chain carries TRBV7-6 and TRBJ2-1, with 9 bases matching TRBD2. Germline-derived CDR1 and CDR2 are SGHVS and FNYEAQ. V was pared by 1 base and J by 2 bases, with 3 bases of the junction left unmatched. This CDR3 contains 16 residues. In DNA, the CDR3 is TGTGCCAGCAGCTTAGACGGCGGGGGGGCCTACAATGAGCAGTTCTTC. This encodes CASSLDGGGAYNEQFF.